These 12 T cell receptor beta chains were all obtained from the same sample, sequenced in a study of PD-1 blockade in classical Hodgkin lymphoma. Some clones are missing from TCRdb's copy, which holds only in-frame ones; the method was immunoSEQ multiplex PCR. The profile shows 90,000 to 130,000 clones, about nine tenths of them singletons. Each patient relapsed following autologous stem cell transplantation, and prior brentuximab vedotin exposure differed. Sample: peripheral blood mononuclear cells (PBMCs), taken before the second cycle of nivolumab. These receptors were collected from a human donor with classical Hodgkin lymphoma.

The V and J genes are TRBV10-3 and TRBJ2-5; 9 bases match TRBD1. The CDR3 sequence is 16 residues long. Per germline, CDR1 ENHRY and CDR2 SYGVKD. The trim removed 6 bases at V and 5 bases at J, leaving 13 bases unmatched. For the CDR3, the DNA is TGTGCCATCAGGGACCCTAGACAGGGGGGTTTGGAGACCCAGTACTTC. It codes for CAIRDPRQGGLETQYF.

This sequence joins TRBV5-1 and TRBJ1-1, with 7 bases fitting TRBD1. J was trimmed by 1 base and V by 4 bases; bases with no gene match: 7. This CDR3 has 15 residues. Germline lookup yields CDR1 SGHRS and CDR2 YFSETQ. The CDR3 DNA reads TGCGCCAGCAGCCAGAGGACAGGCGGGAACACTGAAGCTTTCTTT. This encodes CASSQRTGGNTEAFF.

This sequence joins TRBV5-4 and TRBJ2-5; no definite D call. The CDR3 is 13 residues long. V lost 0 bases and J lost 5, with 8 bases in between. The germline V gene encodes CDR1 SGHNT and CDR2 YYREEE (reference sequence). The chain's CDR3 is CASSLVGSETQYF. CDR3 nucleotides: TGTGCCAGCAGCTTGGTCGGATCTGAGACCCAGTACTTC.

DNA for the CDR3: TGTGCCAGCAGACCCTTTTATGCAACTAATGAAAAACTGTTTTTT. It yields the protein CASRPFYATNEKLFF. This sequence joins TRBV6-1 and TRBJ1-4; D remains unclear. This CDR3 has 15 residues. The V gene lost 6 bases and the J gene lost 0 bases, with 11 bases spanning the gap. CDR1 and CDR2 (germline): MNHNS, SASEGT.

CDR3 in amino acids: CASSLVGPTTDTQYF. The CDR3 DNA is TGTGCCAGCAGCTTAGTCGGTCCTACCACAGATACGCAGTATTTT. The rearrangement links TRBV7-9 to TRBJ2-3, with D uncertain. The germline V gene has CDR1 SEHNR and CDR2 FQNEAQ (reference sequence). Trimming shortened V by 1 base and J by 2 bases, and 10 bases separated the two germline ends. The CDR3 runs 15 residues. Based on the CDR3 plus reference TRBV7-9 and TRBJ2-3, the full variable domain is DTGVSQNPRHKITKRGQNVTFRCDPISEHNRLYWYRQTLGQGPEFLTYFQNEAQLEKSRLLSDRFSAERPKGSFSTLEIQRTEQGDSAMYLCASSLVGPTTDTQYFGPGTRLTVL.

The chain uses TRBV1 and TRBJ1-2. TRBV1 is assigned pseudogene status. The CDR3 spans 15 residues. The CDR3: CTSSQERRSRVGYTF. The CDR3 DNA is TGCACCAGCAGCCAAGAGAGAAGGTCCCGCGTGGGCTACACCTTC.

This clone came up once. The rearrangement links TRBV6-5 to TRBJ1-2; 7 positions match TRBD1. CDR1 MNHEY and CDR2 SVGAGI come from the germline V gene. V lost 0 bases, J lost 4 bases, and 8 bases stayed unmatched. The CDR3 contains 16 residues. CDR3: CASSYSTGSLSYGYTF. The CDR3, as DNA: TGTGCCAGCAGTTACTCGACAGGGAGTTTGAGCTATGGCTACACCTTC.

The chain has TRBV18 and TRBJ1-1; TRBD1 might be the D (5 bases). Trimming cost V 3 bases and J 4 bases, with 6 bases left between them. The CDR3 is 12 residues long. Per germline, CDR1 KGHSH and CDR2 LQKENI. The CDR3 region has the DNA TGTGCCAGCTCACCGACAGTCACTGAAGCTTTCTTT. Residues: CASSPTVTEAFF.

The J gene is TRBJ2-1, the V gene TRBV28, with D tentatively TRBD1 (6 bases). The V gene lost 5 bases and the J gene lost 10 bases, with 15 bases spanning the gap. CDR3 length: 13 residues. From germline, CDR1 is MDHEN and CDR2 SYDVKM. The CDR3 DNA reads as TGTGCCAGCAGTCCACACAGGGCTAACGAGCAGTTCTTC. This gives the protein CASSPHRANEQFF. Variable domain in full (rest from reference TRBV28 and TRBJ2-1): DVKVTQSSRYLVKRTGEKVFLECVQDMDHENMFWYRQDPGLGLRLIYFSYDVKMKEKGDIPEGYSVSREKKERFSLILESASTNQTSMYLCASSPHRANEQFFGPGTRLTVL.

The chain combines TRBV2 with TRBJ2-1, with no clear D. Germline V gives CDR1 SNHLY, CDR2 FYNNEI. The length of the CDR3 is 13 residues. V was cut by 8 bases and J by 6 bases, with 14 bases left in between. As DNA, the CDR3 is TGTGCCAGCCGTTCTGGGCAACGCAATGAGCAGTTCTTC. Translated: CASRSGQRNEQFF. Full variable domain (missing parts from reference TRBV2 and TRBJ2-1): EPEVTQTPSHQVTQMGQEVILRCVPISNHLYFYWYRQILGQKVEFLVSFYNNEISEKSEIFDDQFSVERPDGSNFTLKIRSTKLEDSAMYFCASRSGQRNEQFFGPGTRLTVL.

The gene calls are TRBV27 and TRBJ2-3; D is possibly TRBD1 (5 bases). Germline CDR1 reads MNHEY; CDR2 reads SMNVEV (reference sequence). The CDR3 extends over 16 amino acids. V dropped 1 base and J dropped 5 bases, with 16 bases sitting between them. CDR3 DNA: TGTGCCAGCAGTTTATTCCTAGAAGGGGCCGGAGATACGCAGTATTTT. Translation: CASSLFLEGAGDTQYF.

The rearrangement uses TRBV7-9 and TRBJ2-1, with 14 positions matching TRBD2. CDR1 and CDR2 (germline): SEHNR, FQNEAQ (reference sequence). V lost 5 bases and J lost 6; bases outside the gene matches: 6. This CDR3 region has 16 residues. CDR3 sequence reads: CASSPMGLAGVNEQFF. CDR3 in DNA: TGTGCCAGCAGCCCGATGGGACTAGCGGGAGTCAATGAGCAGTTCTTC.